This is a list of T cell receptor beta chains from one sample in a study of Tregs in tolerant kidney transplant recipients. The protocol was immunoSEQ multiplex PCR, while the TCRdb copy is restricted to in-frame clones and leaves out a portion. Of tens of thousands of clones in the sample, 93% were seen once. The input for sequencing was CD4+ T cells from blood (PBMCs), taken 12 months after the transplant. Source of these receptors: a human patient who received a combined kidney and bone marrow transplant. Some T cells may be graft donor cells. Both conserved end residues are part of each CDR3. The D gene is left open where the match is weak. Only part of the rows carry a size: once, few, many, or a class if the clone is expanded.

V gene	D gene	J gene	clone size	CDR3 DNA	CDR3 protein
TRBV27	TRBD2	TRBJ2-7	.	TGTGCCAGCGGCTTAGATCGCCCAGGACTAGCGGGAACCGAGCAGTACTTC	CASGLDRPGLAGTEQYF
TRBV5-6	.	TRBJ2-5	.	TGTGCCAGCCTGGAGGGTAGCGGAGGGTACCAAGAGACCCAGTACTTC	CASLEGSGGYQETQYF
TRBV29-1	TRBD2	TRBJ2-1	.	TGCAGCGTTGAAACTAGCGGGAGCTACAATGAGCAGTTCTTC	CSVETSGSYNEQFF
TRBV19	.	TRBJ2-7	.	TGTGCCAGTAGTATGCAGGACAGCCCAGGCTACGAGCAGTACTTC	CASSMQDSPGYEQYF
TRBV2	TRBD1	TRBJ2-2	.	TGTGCCAGCAGAAACAGGGGTGGAGACACCGGGGAGCTGTTTTTT	CASRNRGGDTGELFF
TRBV9	.	TRBJ1-1	once	TGTGCCAGCAAAGGGGCTGGTGCTGAAGCTTTCTTT	CASKGAGAEAFF
TRBV7-2	.	TRBJ2-1	.	TGTGCCAGCAGCAAGTCTAGGGAGTCCTACAATGAGCAGTTCTTC	CASSKSRESYNEQFF
TRBV5-1	TRBD2	TRBJ2-5	.	TGCGCCAGCAGCCCTTGGACTAGCGGGGGGCCGGAGACCCAGTACTTC	CASSPWTSGGPETQYF
TRBV10-3	.	TRBJ2-7	.	TGTGCCATCAGTGAGTGGGAGATAACGTACGAGCAGTACTTC	CAISEWEITYEQYF
TRBV7-3	TRBD2	TRBJ2-3	.	TGTGCCAGCAGCTTAAGGGCGGGACTAGCGGTGGATACGCAGTATTTT	CASSLRAGLAVDTQYF
TRBV5-5	TRBD2	TRBJ2-1	.	TGTGCCAGCAGTCGGGGGGAATCGTACAATGAGCAGTTCTTC	CASSRGESYNEQFF